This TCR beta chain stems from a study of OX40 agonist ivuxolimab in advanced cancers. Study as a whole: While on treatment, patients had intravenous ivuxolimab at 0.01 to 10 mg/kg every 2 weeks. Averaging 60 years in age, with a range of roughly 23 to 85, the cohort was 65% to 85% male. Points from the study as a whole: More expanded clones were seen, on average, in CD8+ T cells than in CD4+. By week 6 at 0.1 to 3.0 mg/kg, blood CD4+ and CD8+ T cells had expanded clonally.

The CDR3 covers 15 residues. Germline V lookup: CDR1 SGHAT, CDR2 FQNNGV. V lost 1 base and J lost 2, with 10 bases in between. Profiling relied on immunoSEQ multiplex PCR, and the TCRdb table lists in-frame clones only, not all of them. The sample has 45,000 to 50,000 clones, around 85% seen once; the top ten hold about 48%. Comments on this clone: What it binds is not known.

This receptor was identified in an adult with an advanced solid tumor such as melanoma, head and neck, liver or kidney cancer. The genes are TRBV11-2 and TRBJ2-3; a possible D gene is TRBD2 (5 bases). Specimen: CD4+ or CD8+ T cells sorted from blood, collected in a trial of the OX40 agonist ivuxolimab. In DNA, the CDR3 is TGTGCCAGCAGCTTAGGGCCGCGGGTCACAGATACGCAGTATTTT. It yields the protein CASSLGPRVTDTQYF. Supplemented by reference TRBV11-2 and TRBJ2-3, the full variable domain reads EAGVAQSPRYKIIEKRQSVAFWCNPISGHATLYWYQQILGQGPKLLIQFQNNGVVDDSQLPKDRFSAERLKGVDSTLKIQPAKLEDSAVYLCASSLGPRVTDTQYFGPGTRLTVL.